Below, 3 T cell receptor beta chains from the same sample are listed, as sequenced in a study of T cells in Graves' hyperthyroidism and ophthalmopathy. Amplification of TCR beta CDR3 regions used RNA as the template. The HTBI primer set served for first-round RT-PCR of the TCR CDR3. TCRdb used MiXCR to reprocess the multiplex PCR reads, holding one entry per CDR3 protein. The table shows around 500,000 distinct CDR3 sequences, with less than 15% occurring only once. Sequenced: blood. These receptors all come from a woman between 40 and 55 years old with Graves' hyperthyroidism.

Ten or more counts support this clonotype. The V call is TRBV12-3 or TRBV12-4, the J call TRBJ2-1; the D gene is possibly TRBD2 (5 bases). The V and J ends lost 3 bases and 8 bases respectively, with 23 bases between them. The CDR3 runs to 17 residues. The CDR3 DNA reads as TGTGCCAGCAGTTTTTTTGAGGCTCCGCGGGCCTTTTATGAGCAGTTCTTC. This gives the protein CASSFFEAPRAFYEQFF.

The table lists this clonotype with many counts. The chain carries TRBV16 and TRBJ1-1; D gene ambiguous. This CDR3 spans 14 amino acids. Between the trimmed V and J ends, which lost 0 bases and 5 bases, there was a span of 10 bases. In germline, CDR1 is KGHSY, CDR2 FQNENV. CDR3 protein: CASSQSRDGTEAFF. CDR3 bases: TGTGCCAGCAGCCAATCCAGAGATGGAACTGAAGCTTTCTTT. Full variable domain (missing parts from reference TRBV16 and TRBJ1-1): GEEVAQTPKHLVRGEGQKAKLYCAPIKGHSYVFWYQQVLKNEFKFLISFQNENVFDETGMPKERFSAKCLPNSPCSLEIQATKLEDSAVYFCASSQSRDGTEAFFGQGTRLTVV.

The gene calls are TRBV20-1 and TRBJ2-2; D may match TRBD1 or TRBD2 (6 bases each). CDR3 length: 14 amino acids. Trimming stripped 4 bases from V and 4 bases from J, with 13 bases between. The germline CDR1 and CDR2 sequences are DFQATT and SNEGSKA (reference sequence). CDR3 region: CSATPGAGTGELFF. The CDR3 nucleotides read TGCAGTGCTACACCGGGGGCAGGCACCGGGGAGCTGTTTTTT.